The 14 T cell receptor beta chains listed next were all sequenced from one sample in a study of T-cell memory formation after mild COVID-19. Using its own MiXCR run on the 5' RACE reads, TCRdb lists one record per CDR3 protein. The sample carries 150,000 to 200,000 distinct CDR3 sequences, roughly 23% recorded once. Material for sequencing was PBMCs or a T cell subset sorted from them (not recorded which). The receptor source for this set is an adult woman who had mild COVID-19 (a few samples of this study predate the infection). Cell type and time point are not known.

This CDR3 is CASSLGLALVETQYF. The CDR3, as DNA: TGTGCCAGCAGCTTAGGACTAGCGTTAGTGGAGACCCAGTACTTC. This chain uses TRBV7-8 with TRBJ2-5; 8 positions match TRBD2. There are 15 residues in the CDR3. Germline V gives CDR1 SGHVS, CDR2 FQNEAQ. Unmatched junction bases numbered 6, after V lost 1 base and J lost 5 bases.

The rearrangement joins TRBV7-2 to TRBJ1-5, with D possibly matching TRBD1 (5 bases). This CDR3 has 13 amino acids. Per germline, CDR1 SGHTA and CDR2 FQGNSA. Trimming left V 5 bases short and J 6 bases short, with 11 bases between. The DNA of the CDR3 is TGTGCCAGCAGCCCAGGGTTGGTTCAGCCCCAGCATTTT. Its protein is CASSPGLVQPQHF.

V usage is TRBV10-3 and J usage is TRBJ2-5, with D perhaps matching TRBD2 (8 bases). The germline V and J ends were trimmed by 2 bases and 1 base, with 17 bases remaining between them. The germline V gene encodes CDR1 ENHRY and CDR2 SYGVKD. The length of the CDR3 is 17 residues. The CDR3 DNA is TGTGCCATCAGTGAGGTCGGGAGGGGGCCGTTCCAAGAGACCCAGTACTTC. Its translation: CAISEVGRGPFQETQYF.

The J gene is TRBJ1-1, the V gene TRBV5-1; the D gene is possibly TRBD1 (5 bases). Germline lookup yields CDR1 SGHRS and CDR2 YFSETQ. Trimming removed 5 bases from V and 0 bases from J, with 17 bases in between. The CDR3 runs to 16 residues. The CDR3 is CASSPDSPLMNTEAFF. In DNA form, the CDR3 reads TGCGCCAGCAGTCCCGACAGCCCCCTCATGAACACTGAAGCTTTCTTT.

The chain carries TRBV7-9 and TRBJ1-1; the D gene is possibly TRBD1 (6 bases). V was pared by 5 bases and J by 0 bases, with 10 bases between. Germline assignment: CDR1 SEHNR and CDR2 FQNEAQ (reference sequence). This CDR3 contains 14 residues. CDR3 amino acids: CASSRTGMNTEAFF. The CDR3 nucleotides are TGTGCCAGCAGCCGCACAGGGATGAACACTGAAGCTTTCTTT.

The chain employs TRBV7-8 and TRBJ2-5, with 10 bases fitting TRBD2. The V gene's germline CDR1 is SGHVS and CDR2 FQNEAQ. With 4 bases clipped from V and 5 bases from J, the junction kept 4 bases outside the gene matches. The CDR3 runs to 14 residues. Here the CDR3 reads CASSWGLAMETQYF. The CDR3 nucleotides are TGTGCCAGCAGCTGGGGACTAGCGATGGAGACCCAGTACTTC. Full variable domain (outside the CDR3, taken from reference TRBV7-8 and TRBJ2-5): GAGVSQSPRYKVAKRGQDVALRCDPISGHVSLFWYQQALGQGPEFLTYFQNEAQLDKSGLPSDRFFAERPEGSVSTLKIQRTQQEDSAVYLCASSWGLAMETQYFGPGTRLLVL.

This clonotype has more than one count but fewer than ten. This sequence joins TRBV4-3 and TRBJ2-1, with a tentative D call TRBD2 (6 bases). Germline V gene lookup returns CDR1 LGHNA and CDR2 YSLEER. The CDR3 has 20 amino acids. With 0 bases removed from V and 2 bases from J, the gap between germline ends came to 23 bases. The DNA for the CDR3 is TGCGCCAGCAGCCAAGATGACAATTTTGGGAATAGCGGCACCTACAATGAGCAGTTCTTC. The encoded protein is CASSQDDNFGNSGTYNEQFF.

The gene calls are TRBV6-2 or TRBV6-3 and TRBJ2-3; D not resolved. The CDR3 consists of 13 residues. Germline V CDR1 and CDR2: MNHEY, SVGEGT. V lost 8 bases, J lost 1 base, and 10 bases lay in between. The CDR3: CASDPWGTDTQYF. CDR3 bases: TGTGCCAGCGACCCCTGGGGCACAGATACGCAGTATTTT.

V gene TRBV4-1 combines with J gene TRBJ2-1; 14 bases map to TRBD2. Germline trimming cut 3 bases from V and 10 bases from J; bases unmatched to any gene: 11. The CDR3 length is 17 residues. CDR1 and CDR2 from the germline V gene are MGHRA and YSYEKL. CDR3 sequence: CASSHPGTSGGQWEQFF. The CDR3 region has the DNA TGCGCCAGCAGCCACCCCGGGACTAGCGGGGGCCAATGGGAGCAGTTCTTC.

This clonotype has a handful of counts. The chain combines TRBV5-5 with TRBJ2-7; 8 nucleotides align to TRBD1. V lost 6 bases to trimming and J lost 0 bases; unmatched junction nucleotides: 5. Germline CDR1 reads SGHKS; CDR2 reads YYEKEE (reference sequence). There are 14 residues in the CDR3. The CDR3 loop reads CASTWDRTSYEQYF. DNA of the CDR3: TGTGCCAGCACCTGGGACAGGACCTCCTACGAGCAGTACTTC.

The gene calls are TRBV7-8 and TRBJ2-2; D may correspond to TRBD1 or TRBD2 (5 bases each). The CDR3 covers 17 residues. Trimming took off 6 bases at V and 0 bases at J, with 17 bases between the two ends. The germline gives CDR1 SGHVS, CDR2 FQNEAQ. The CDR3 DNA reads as TGTGCCAGCAGGTCCGTGATATGGGGGACGAACACCGGGGAGCTGTTTTTT. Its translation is CASRSVIWGTNTGELFF. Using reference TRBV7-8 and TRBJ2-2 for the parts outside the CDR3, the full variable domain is GAGVSQSPRYKVAKRGQDVALRCDPISGHVSLFWYQQALGQGPEFLTYFQNEAQLDKSGLPSDRFFAERPEGSVSTLKIQRTQQEDSAVYLCASRSVIWGTNTGELFFGEGSRLTVL.

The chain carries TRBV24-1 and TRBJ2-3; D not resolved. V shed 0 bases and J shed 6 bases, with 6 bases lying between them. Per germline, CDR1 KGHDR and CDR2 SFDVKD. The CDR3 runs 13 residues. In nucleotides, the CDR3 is TGTGCCACCAGTGATTTGCGGACCGATACGCAGTATTTT. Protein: CATSDLRTDTQYF.

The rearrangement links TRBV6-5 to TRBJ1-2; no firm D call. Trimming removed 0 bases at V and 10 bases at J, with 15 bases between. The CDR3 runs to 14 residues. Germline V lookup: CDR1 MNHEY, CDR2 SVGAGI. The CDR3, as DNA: TGTGCCAGCAGTTACTCAGCGCAGACGGAAGACTACACCTTC. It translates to CASSYSAQTEDYTF.

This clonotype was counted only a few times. DNA of the CDR3: TGCGCCAGCAGCCAAACCGGGACAGGGTCTAACTATGGCTACACCTTC. Translating it yields CASSQTGTGSNYGYTF. The V call is TRBV4-3, the J call TRBJ1-2, with 9 bases aligning to TRBD1. Per germline, CDR1 LGHNA and CDR2 YSLEER. This CDR3 is 16 amino acids long. Germline trimming cut 2 bases from V and 0 bases from J; bases unmatched to any gene: 4.